The T cell receptor beta chain under discussion was sequenced for a study of tumor-infiltrating lymphocytes in primary liver carcinoma. Study details: Recorded tumor stage was T1-T3 N0M0, with diameters of about 4.2 to 10 cm.

At least ten counts were recorded for this clonotype. Possible read error: a much larger clone is one base away. Blood RNA originated from unsorted whole blood, with germline DNA additionally extracted. Starting material of 500 to 600 ng total RNA yielded TCR beta cDNA via a constant-region primer. Each TCR beta library was derived from three nested multiplex PCR rounds that employed slightly modified ARM-PCR. Each of the first two PCR rounds ran roughly 10 cycles with TRBV1-TRBV30 forward and C-beta reverse primers. TCRdb reanalysed the multiplex PCR reads using MiXCR and keeps one entry per CDR3 protein. The data hold about 330,000 distinct CDR3 sequences, with less than 75% observed a single time. Trimming pared 0 bases from V and 5 bases from J, leaving 4 bases between. Per germline, CDR1 SGHAT and CDR2 FQNNGV. This CDR3 region has 12 residues.

The TCR comes from a man aged 35-49 years with primary liver carcinoma and hepatitis B virus infection. V is TRBV11-2 and J is TRBJ2-5; D not resolved. Sequenced sample: peripheral blood. This chain's CDR3 is CASSLEGETQYF. Written as DNA, the CDR3 is TGTGCCAGCAGCTTAGAAGGGGAGACCCAGTACTTC.